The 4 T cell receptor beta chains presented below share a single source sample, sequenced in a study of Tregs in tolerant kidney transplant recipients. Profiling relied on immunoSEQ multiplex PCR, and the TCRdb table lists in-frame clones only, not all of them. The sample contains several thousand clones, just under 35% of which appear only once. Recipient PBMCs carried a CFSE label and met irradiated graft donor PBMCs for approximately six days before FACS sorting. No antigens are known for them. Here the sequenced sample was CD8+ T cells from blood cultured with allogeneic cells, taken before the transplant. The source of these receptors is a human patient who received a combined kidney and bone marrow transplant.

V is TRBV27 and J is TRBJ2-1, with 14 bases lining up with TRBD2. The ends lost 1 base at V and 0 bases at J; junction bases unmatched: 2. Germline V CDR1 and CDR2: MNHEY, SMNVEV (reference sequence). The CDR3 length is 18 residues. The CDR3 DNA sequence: TGTGCCAGCAGTTTATTGGGGACTAGCGGGAGCTCCTACAATGAGCAGTTCTTC. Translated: CASSLLGTSGSSYNEQFF.

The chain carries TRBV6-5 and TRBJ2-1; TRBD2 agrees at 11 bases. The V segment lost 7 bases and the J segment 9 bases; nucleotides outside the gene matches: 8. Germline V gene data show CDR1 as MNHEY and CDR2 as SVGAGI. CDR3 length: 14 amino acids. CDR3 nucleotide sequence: TGTGCCAGCACATACCTAGCGGGAGGCGGTGAGCAGTTCTTC. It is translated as CASTYLAGGGEQFF.

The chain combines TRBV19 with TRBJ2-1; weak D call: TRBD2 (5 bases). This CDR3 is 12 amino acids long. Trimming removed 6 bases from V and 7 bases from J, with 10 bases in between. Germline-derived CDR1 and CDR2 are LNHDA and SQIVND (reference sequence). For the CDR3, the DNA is TGTGCCAGTAGGTCGGGGTTTAATGAGCAGTTCTTC. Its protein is CASRSGFNEQFF. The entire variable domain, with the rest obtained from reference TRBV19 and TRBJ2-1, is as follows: DGGITQSPKYLFRKEGQNVTLSCEQNLNHDAMYWYRQDPGQGLRLIYYSQIVNDFQKGDIAEGYSVSREKKESFPLTVTSAQKNPTAFYLCASRSGFNEQFFGPGTRLTVL.

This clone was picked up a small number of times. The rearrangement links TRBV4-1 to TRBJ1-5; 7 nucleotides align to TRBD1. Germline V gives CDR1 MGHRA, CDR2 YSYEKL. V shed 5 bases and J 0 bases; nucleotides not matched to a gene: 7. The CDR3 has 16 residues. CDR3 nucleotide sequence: TGCGCCAGCAGCACACACAGGGGAAATAGCAATCAGCCCCAGCATTTT. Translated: CASSTHRGNSNQPQHF.